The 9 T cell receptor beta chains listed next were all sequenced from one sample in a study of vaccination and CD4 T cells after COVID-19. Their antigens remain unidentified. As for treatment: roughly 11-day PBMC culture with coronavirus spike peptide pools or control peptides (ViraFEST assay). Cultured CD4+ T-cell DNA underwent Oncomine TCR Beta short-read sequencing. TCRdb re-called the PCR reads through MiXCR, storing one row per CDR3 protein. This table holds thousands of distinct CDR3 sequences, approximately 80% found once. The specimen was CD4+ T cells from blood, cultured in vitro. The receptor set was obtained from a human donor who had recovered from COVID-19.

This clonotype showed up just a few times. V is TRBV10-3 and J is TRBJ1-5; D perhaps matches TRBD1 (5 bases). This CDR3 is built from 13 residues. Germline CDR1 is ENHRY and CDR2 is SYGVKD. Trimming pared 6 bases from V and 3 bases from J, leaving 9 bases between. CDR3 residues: CAISRDPNQPQHF. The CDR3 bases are TGTGCCATCAGCCGGGACCCCAATCAGCCCCAGCATTTT.

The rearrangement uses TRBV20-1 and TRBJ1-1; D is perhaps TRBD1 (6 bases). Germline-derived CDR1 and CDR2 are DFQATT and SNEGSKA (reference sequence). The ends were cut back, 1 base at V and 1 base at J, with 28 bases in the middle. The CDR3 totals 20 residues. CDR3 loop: CSARGLEDRGIRMENTEAFF. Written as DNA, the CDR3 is TGCAGTGCTAGAGGTTTAGAGGATAGGGGGATAAGGATGGAGAACACTGAAGCTTTCTTT.

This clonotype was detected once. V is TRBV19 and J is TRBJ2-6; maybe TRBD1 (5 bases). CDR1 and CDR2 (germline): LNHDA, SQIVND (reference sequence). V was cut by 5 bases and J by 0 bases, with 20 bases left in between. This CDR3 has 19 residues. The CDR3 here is CASSPNRLRLISGANVLTF. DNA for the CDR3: TGTGCCAGTAGTCCCAACAGGTTAAGGTTGATCTCTGGGGCCAACGTCCTGACTTTC.

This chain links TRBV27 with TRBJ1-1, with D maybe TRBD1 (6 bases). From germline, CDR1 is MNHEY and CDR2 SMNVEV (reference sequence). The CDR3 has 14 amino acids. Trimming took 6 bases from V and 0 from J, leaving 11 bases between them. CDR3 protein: CASRKQGMNTEAFF. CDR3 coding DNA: TGTGCCAGCAGAAAACAGGGTATGAACACTGAAGCTTTCTTT.

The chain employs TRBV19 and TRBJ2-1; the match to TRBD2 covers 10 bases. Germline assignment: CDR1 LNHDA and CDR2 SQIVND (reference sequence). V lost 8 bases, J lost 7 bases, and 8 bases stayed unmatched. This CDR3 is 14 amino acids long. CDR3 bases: TGTGCCAGTGGCCGACTAGCGGGTAGAAATGAGCAGTTCTTC. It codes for CASGRLAGRNEQFF.

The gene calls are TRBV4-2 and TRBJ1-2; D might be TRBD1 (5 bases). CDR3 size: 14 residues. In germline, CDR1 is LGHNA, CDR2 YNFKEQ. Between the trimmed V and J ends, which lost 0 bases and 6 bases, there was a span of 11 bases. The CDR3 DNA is TGTGCCAGCAGCCAAGAAAGCAGGGCCCATGGCTACACCTTC. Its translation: CASSQESRAHGYTF.

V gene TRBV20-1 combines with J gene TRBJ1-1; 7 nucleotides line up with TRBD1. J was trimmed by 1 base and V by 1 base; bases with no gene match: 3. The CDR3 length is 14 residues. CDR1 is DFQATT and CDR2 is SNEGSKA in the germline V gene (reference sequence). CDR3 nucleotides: TGCAGTGCTAGAGTCGCAGGGGGGAACACTGAAGCTTTCTTT. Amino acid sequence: CSARVAGGNTEAFF.

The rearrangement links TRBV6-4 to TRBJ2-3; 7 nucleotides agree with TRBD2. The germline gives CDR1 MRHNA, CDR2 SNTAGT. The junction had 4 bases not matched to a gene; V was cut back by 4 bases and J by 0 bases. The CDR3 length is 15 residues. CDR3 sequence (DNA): TGTGCCAGCAGTGCAGGACTAGGGAGCACAGATACGCAGTATTTT. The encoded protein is CASSAGLGSTDTQYF.

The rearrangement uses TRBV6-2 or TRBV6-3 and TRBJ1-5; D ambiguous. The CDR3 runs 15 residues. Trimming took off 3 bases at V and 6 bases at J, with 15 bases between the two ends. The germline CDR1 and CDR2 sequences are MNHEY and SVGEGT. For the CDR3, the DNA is TGTGCCAGCAGTTATATAAGGGTTAGTAGTCAGCCCCAGCATTTT. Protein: CASSYIRVSSQPQHF.